A selection of T cell receptor beta chains follows, all from one sample in a study of cytomegalovirus exposure and HLA in healthy donors. The assay was immunoSEQ multiplex PCR, and TCRdb's table has in-frame clones only and misses some. The sample has a few hundred thousand clones; about four fifths are singletons. What was sequenced was PBMCs. These receptors originate from a woman in her forties or fifties in good health and CMV-seropositive. CDR3s include the opening cysteine and the closing phenylalanine or tryptophan. Each record gives: clone size, J gene, D gene, V gene, CDR3 DNA, CDR3 protein. D genes are given only for firm matches. The size entry is marked missing in some rows and otherwise reads once, few, many or a size class.

size: few
J: TRBJ2-7
D: NA
V: TRBV11-2
DNA: TGTGCCAGCAGTGCAGGGGACTACGAGCAGTACTTC
CDR3: CASSAGDYEQYF

size: few
J: TRBJ2-2
D: NA
V: TRBV5-1
DNA: TGCGCCAGCAGCTTGGCCGGTACGAACACCGGGGAGCTGTTTTTT
CDR3: CASSLAGTNTGELFF

size: few
J: TRBJ2-4
D: TRBD2
V: TRBV30
DNA: TGTGCCTGGAGTGTCAACTTCCCCGGGACTATTGATCGGAGAAAGGCCAAAAACATTCAGTACTTC
CDR3: CAWSVNFPGTIDRRKAKNIQYF

size: NA
J: TRBJ2-7
D: NA
V: TRBV10-2
DNA: TGCGCCAGCAGCCAACCGAGCGGGCGTTCCTACGAGCAGTACTTC
CDR3: CASSQPSGRSYEQYF

size: NA
J: TRBJ1-5
D: TRBD1
V: TRBV27
DNA: TGTGCCAGCGGCAGGGTAGGGGGCCTAAATCAGCCCCAGCATTTT
CDR3: CASGRVGGLNQPQHF

size: NA
J: TRBJ2-7
D: TRBD1
V: TRBV30
DNA: TGTGCCTGGAGTGCGGACAGGTCCTACGAGCAGTACTTC
CDR3: CAWSADRSYEQYF

size: NA
J: TRBJ2-7
D: TRBD2
V: TRBV14
DNA: TGTGCCAGCAGCCAACCACGACTAGCGGGGGCCGGCGAGCAGTACTTC
CDR3: CASSQPRLAGAGEQYF

size: few
J: TRBJ2-5
D: NA
V: TRBV21-1
DNA: TGTGCCAGCAGCAAAAAAGGCCTCGGGAAAGAGACCCAGTACTTC
CDR3: CASSKKGLGKETQYF

size: few
J: TRBJ2-2
D: TRBD1
V: TRBV7-9
DNA: TGTGCCAGCAGCTTCGTACAGGGGGACACCGGGGAGCTGTTTTTT
CDR3: CASSFVQGDTGELFF

size: once
J: TRBJ1-2
D: TRBD1
V: TRBV29-1
DNA: TGCAGCTTTAATGAGGACAGGAGTCACACCTTC
CDR3: CSFNEDRSHTF

size: NA
J: TRBJ1-2
D: NA
V: TRBV19
DNA: TGTGCCAGTAGTAACCGGGAGAGGATTTATGGCTACACCTTC
CDR3: CASSNRERIYGYTF

size: NA
J: TRBJ1-2
D: TRBD1
V: TRBV2
DNA: TGTGCCAGCGGGAGCGACAGGGGGATGGATGGCTACACCTTC
CDR3: CASGSDRGMDGYTF

size: NA
J: TRBJ1-3
D: NA
V: TRBV11-2
DNA: TGTGCCAGCAGCTGGGAACAGGTATCTGGAAACACCATATATTTT
CDR3: CASSWEQVSGNTIYF

size: NA
J: TRBJ2-2
D: TRBD1
V: TRBV29-1
DNA: TGCAGCGCCGCACAGGGGTCTTTTGGCGGGGAGCTGTTTTTT
CDR3: CSAAQGSFGGELFF

size: NA
J: TRBJ1-2
D: TRBD1
V: TRBV27
DNA: TGTGCCAGCAGTTTATCCCTCGAGGACAGGCGGAACTATGGCTACACCTTC
CDR3: CASSLSLEDRRNYGYTF

size: NA
J: TRBJ2-1
D: NA
V: TRBV6-5
DNA: TGTGCCAGCAGCAACGGAGGAATTAACTACAATGAGCAGTTCTTC
CDR3: CASSNGGINYNEQFF

size: NA
J: TRBJ1-1
D: NA
V: TRBV30
DNA: TGTGCCTGGAAGGAGGCTGGGGGCGCTTTCTTT
CDR3: CAWKEAGGAFF

size: once
J: TRBJ1-3
D: TRBD1
V: TRBV5-1
DNA: TGCGCCAGCAGCTCTTCCGGGACAGGGTCCGGAAACACCATATATTTT
CDR3: CASSSSGTGSGNTIYF

size: NA
J: TRBJ2-7
D: TRBD1
V: TRBV6-5
DNA: TGTGCCAGCAGTCTACGGGACAGCTACGAGCAGTACTTC
CDR3: CASSLRDSYEQYF

size: NA
J: TRBJ2-2
D: TRBD2
V: TRBV27
DNA: TGTGCCAGCAGTCCAGACACATTAGCGGGGGCATGGACCGGGGAGCTGTTTTTT
CDR3: CASSPDTLAGAWTGELFF

size: NA
J: TRBJ1-6
D: TRBD1
V: TRBV7-8
DNA: TGTGCCAGCAGCAAAGGGACAGGGGGCACACCCCTCCACTTT
CDR3: CASSKGTGGTPLHF

size: NA
J: TRBJ1-6
D: TRBD1
V: TRBV5-1
DNA: TGCGCCAGCAGCTTAGGGACAGTAAGCTCCTATAATTCACCCCTCCACTTT
CDR3: CASSLGTVSSYNSPLHF

size: NA
J: TRBJ2-3
D: TRBD2
V: TRBV7-2
DNA: TGTGCCAGCACTGCTAGCGGTAGGACAGATACGCAGTATTTT
CDR3: CASTASGRTDTQYF

size: NA
J: TRBJ2-7
D: NA
V: TRBV5-1
DNA: TGCGCCAGCAGCCTCGATCCAGGGGCAAGCTCCTACGAGCAGTACTTC
CDR3: CASSLDPGASSYEQYF

size: once
J: TRBJ1-2
D: TRBD1
V: TRBV28
DNA: TGTGCCAGCAGTGCGACAGGGGTCGGCTACACCTTC
CDR3: CASSATGVGYTF

size: NA
J: TRBJ2-7
D: NA
V: TRBV7-8
DNA: TGTGCCAGCAGCTTAGGACTGAGCTACGAGCAGTACTTC
CDR3: CASSLGLSYEQYF

size: few
J: TRBJ1-1
D: NA
V: TRBV4-3
DNA: TGCGCCAGCAGCCAACTAAAGGCGGGGTACACTGAAGCTTTCTTT
CDR3: CASSQLKAGYTEAFF

size: NA
J: TRBJ1-3
D: NA
V: TRBV9
DNA: TGTGCCAGCAGCGTAAATCAGGCGAACTCTGGAAACACCATATATTTT
CDR3: CASSVNQANSGNTIYF

size: once
J: TRBJ2-2
D: NA
V: TRBV6-4
DNA: TGTGCCAGCAGTGACACGACTACCGGGGAGCTGTTTTTT
CDR3: CASSDTTTGELFF

size: NA
J: TRBJ1-2
D: TRBD1
V: TRBV6-6
DNA: TGTGCCAGCAGTTACGGGACAGGGCCCTATGGCTACACCTTC
CDR3: CASSYGTGPYGYTF

size: NA
J: TRBJ2-7
D: NA
V: TRBV30
DNA: TGTGCCTGGAGTTACGGGAGATTATACGAGCAGTACTTC
CDR3: CAWSYGRLYEQYF

size: NA
J: TRBJ2-5
D: TRBD2
V: TRBV7-2
DNA: TGTGCCAGCAGCCGGGGGGGATGGGAGACCCAGTACTTC
CDR3: CASSRGGWETQYF

size: NA
J: TRBJ2-2
D: TRBD1
V: TRBV7-8
DNA: TGTGCCAGCAGCCCGTGGACAGGGGGGACCGGGGAGCTGTTTTTT
CDR3: CASSPWTGGTGELFF

size: NA
J: TRBJ1-1
D: TRBD1
V: TRBV10-1
DNA: TGCGCCAGCAGTGAGTCCCGGACAGGGGGGATGAACACTGAAGCTTTCTTT
CDR3: CASSESRTGGMNTEAFF

size: NA
J: TRBJ2-7
D: NA
V: TRBV7-8
DNA: TGTGCCAGCAGCTTAGCTGGTCCGGACACCTCCTACGAGCAGTACTTC
CDR3: CASSLAGPDTSYEQYF

size: NA
J: TRBJ1-1
D: TRBD1
V: TRBV6-1
DNA: TGTGCCAGCAGGACCCAGGGGGCTGCTTTCTTT
CDR3: CASRTQGAAFF

size: once
J: TRBJ2-3
D: NA
V: TRBV7-9
DNA: TGTGCCAGCAGCAGGACAGTAGATACGCAGTATTTT
CDR3: CASSRTVDTQYF

size: NA
J: TRBJ1-2
D: NA
V: TRBV28
DNA: TGTGCCAGCCGACAGCTGGATGGCTACACCTTC
CDR3: CASRQLDGYTF

size: NA
J: TRBJ1-5
D: TRBD1
V: TRBV6-6
DNA: TGTGCCAGCAGTCCCGGACAGGGGGCAAGGCGGCCCCAGCATTTT
CDR3: CASSPGQGARRPQHF